Listed below are T cell receptor beta chains from one sample, sequenced in a study of beta chain features in type 1 diabetes. The protocol was immunoSEQ multiplex PCR, while the TCRdb copy is restricted to in-frame clones and leaves out a portion. The sample contains under 350,000 clones, approximately 8% of which appear only once. The material sequenced was central memory CD4+ T cells from blood. Receptors were obtained from a woman younger than 35 in good health. CDR3s include the opening cysteine and the closing phenylalanine or tryptophan. A D gene is named only where the DNA matches it firmly. Some rows have no size entry. The others give once, few or many, or a class for an expanded clone.

clone_size	v_call	d_call	j_call	cdr3_aa	cdr3_nt
many	TRBV7-2	TRBD1	TRBJ2-3	CASSSTGTAYATQYF	TGTGCCAGCAGCTCTACCGGGACAGCGTACGCTACGCAGTATTTT
few	TRBV28	TRBD1	TRBJ1-1	CASIGTGWNTEAFF	TGTGCCAGCATTGGGACAGGGTGGAACACTGAAGCTTTCTTT
few	TRBV5-1	.	TRBJ2-5	CASSLGSLGQETQYF	TGCGCCAGCAGCTTAGGGAGCCTGGGCCAAGAGACCCAGTACTTC
.	TRBV7-2	.	TRBJ2-5	CASSLDSGAETQYF	TGTGCCAGCAGCTTAGATTCGGGAGCGGAGACCCAGTACTTC
few	TRBV7-2	.	TRBJ2-7	CASSQGDEQYF	TGCGCCAGCAGCCAAGGCGACGAGCAGTACTTC
.	TRBV5-6	.	TRBJ1-2	CASSFRQGYGYTF	TGTGCCAGCAGCTTCAGACAAGGCTATGGCTACACCTTC
few	TRBV13	TRBD1	TRBJ1-1	CASSLRGPTEAFF	TGTGCCAGCAGCCTCAGGGGGCCCACTGAAGCTTTCTTT
few	TRBV27	.	TRBJ1-2	CASSLSRKGPGGYTF	TGTGCCAGCAGTTTATCGCGTAAGGGGCCGGGTGGCTACACCTTC
few	TRBV30	.	TRBJ2-1	CAWNPGYGDEQFF	TGTGCCTGGAACCCAGGGTATGGGGATGAGCAGTTCTTC
.	TRBV30	TRBD2	TRBJ2-1	CAWSTGGLAGGKQFF	TGTGCCTGGAGTACCGGGGGACTAGCGGGAGGGAAACAGTTCTTC
.	TRBV14	.	TRBJ2-7	CASSLRTPVRPHEQYF	TGTGCCAGCAGCCTACGGACTCCCGTTAGGCCCCACGAGCAGTACTTC
.	TRBV29-1	.	TRBJ2-1	CSVQSSLGAEQFF	TGCAGCGTTCAGAGCAGTCTCGGGGCTGAGCAGTTCTTC
.	TRBV7-2	TRBD1	TRBJ1-5	CASSLQGAVGNQPQHF	TGTGCCAGCAGCCTCCAGGGGGCTGTGGGCAATCAGCCCCAGCATTTT
few	TRBV18	TRBD1	TRBJ1-2	CASSAGTGFGYTF	TGTGCCAGCTCGGCCGGGACAGGGTTTGGCTACACCTTC
many	TRBV29-1	.	TRBJ2-1	CSVGSNNEQFF	TGCAGCGTGGGTTCAAACAATGAGCAGTTCTTC
.	TRBV27	TRBD2	TRBJ2-3	CASSPLAGDDDTQYF	TGTGCCAGCAGTCCACTAGCGGGAGATGATGATACGCAGTATTTT
.	TRBV19	.	TRBJ1-1	CASTHQLRVSTEAFF	TGTGCCAGTACCCATCAACTTCGGGTATCCACTGAAGCTTTCTTT
few	TRBV7-9	TRBD2	TRBJ2-3	CASSPGTSMGDTQYF	TGTGCCAGCAGCCCCGGGACTAGCATGGGAGATACGCAGTATTTT
.	TRBV7-3	.	TRBJ2-1	CASSFSDSNEQFF	TGTGCCAGCAGCTTCTCGGACAGCAATGAGCAGTTCTTC
few	TRBV13	.	TRBJ2-3	CASSSPLAASRTDTQYF	TGTGCCAGCAGCTCACCTTTGGCGGCTAGCCGCACAGATACGCAGTATTTT
few	TRBV7-6	.	TRBJ2-1	CASSLDAQRGNEQFF	TGTGCCAGCAGCTTAGATGCACAGCGCGGGAATGAGCAGTTCTTC
.	TRBV7-2	.	TRBJ1-1	CASSLAYAEAFF	TGTGCCAGCAGCTTAGCCTACGCTGAAGCTTTCTTT